A single sample is the source of the 3 T cell receptor beta chains below, sequenced in a study of PD-1 blockade in classical Hodgkin lymphoma. The time point is: cycle 4 day 1 (C4D1), after 5 to 7 weeks of nivolumab. Every single patient, without exception, relapsed after autologous stem cell transplantation, and brentuximab vedotin exposure varied. The assay was immunoSEQ multiplex PCR, and TCRdb's table has in-frame clones only and misses some. The sample has roughly 20,000 clones; approximately 76% are singletons. Sequences were derived from peripheral blood mononuclear cells (PBMCs), sampled before the fourth cycle of nivolumab. All receptors come from a human donor with classical Hodgkin lymphoma.

The rearrangement uses TRBV19 and TRBJ1-1; 7 bases fit TRBD1. This CDR3 is built from 13 residues. After removal of 6 bases from V and 1 base from J, the junction contained 2 bases not matched to a gene. Germline V CDR1 and CDR2: LNHDA, SQIVND (reference sequence). The CDR3 DNA reads as TGTGCCAGTAGCTGGACAGGGAACACTGAAGCTTTCTTT. It translates to CASSWTGNTEAFF.

The CDR3 coding sequence is TGCAGCGATATCGGGAGGGCCGGGTACAATGAGCAGTTCTTC. Its protein product is CSDIGRAGYNEQFF. The rearrangement uses TRBV29-1 and TRBJ2-1; 8 nucleotides line up with TRBD2. The junction had 9 bases not matched to a gene; V was cut back by 7 bases and J by 4 bases. This CDR3 has 14 residues. Germline V lookup: CDR1 SQVTM, CDR2 ANQGSEA.

This clone was counted once. V usage is TRBV19 and J usage is TRBJ1-2, with 7 bases that match TRBD1. Germline CDR1 LNHDA, CDR2 SQIVND (reference sequence). The junction had 4 bases not matched to a gene; V was cut back by 5 bases and J by 4 bases. The CDR3 extends over 13 amino acids. The DNA of the CDR3 is TGTGCCAGTAGTGAAAGGGACAGCTATGGCTACACCTTC. It encodes CASSERDSYGYTF.